The 31 T cell receptor beta chains reported below all come from one sample, sequenced in a study of regulatory T cells in long-lasting Graves disease. Time point noted: persistent/refractory GD, antithyroid drugs over 5 years with positive TRAb. The TCR library was prepared using RNA isolated from PBMCs. Combining iRepertoire HTBI primers with Arm-PCR of CDR3 regions, the authors built TCR beta libraries. A single record per CDR3 protein comes from TCRdb applying MiXCR to the multiplex PCR reads. The sample lists roughly 300,000 distinct CDR3 sequences; under 25% were seen once. This sample comprised peripheral blood mononuclear cells (PBMCs), obtained when the disease was refractory, from a patient treated with antithyroid drugs. The receptor set was obtained from a female donor with Graves disease.

Concerning this clonotype: One junction end disagrees with the germline gene, perhaps due to a read error. This chain joins TRBV7-3 and TRBJ2-3; 9 bases fit TRBD2. The CDR3 is 15 residues long. Germline loops: CDR1 SGHTA, CDR2 FQGTGA. The CDR3 coding sequence is TGTGCCAGCAGCTTAACAGGGACTAGCACGGATACGCAGTATTTT. Protein sequence: CASSLTGTSTDTQYF.

There are a few counts of this clonotype. The V call is TRBV2, the J call TRBJ2-3; 7 bases align to TRBD2. Germline V gene data show CDR1 as SNHLY and CDR2 as FYNNEI. CDR3 length: 15 residues. V lost 5 bases and J lost 0; bases outside the gene matches: 5. The CDR3 bases are TGTGCCAGCAGTCCGTGGGAGGGGAGCACAGATACGCAGTATTTT. Its protein is CASSPWEGSTDTQYF.

There are a few counts of this clonotype. This chain connects TRBV5-1 to TRBJ2-4; 7 bases are a match to TRBD2. The CDR3 spans 15 residues. The germline V gene encodes CDR1 SGHRS and CDR2 YFSETQ. Trimming took 0 bases from V and 6 from J; bases not matched to a gene: 6. The CDR3 bases are TGCGCCAGCAGCTTGGGTAGCGGCGGGGGAAACATTCAGTACTTC. It is translated as CASSLGSGGGNIQYF. The full variable domain, with the rest looked up from reference TRBV5-1 and TRBJ2-4, is KAGVTQTPRYLIKTRGQQVTLSCSPISGHRSVSWYQQTPGQGLQFLFEYFSETQRNKGNFPGRFSGRQFSNSRSEMNVSTLELGDSALYLCASSLGSGGGNIQYFGAGTRLSVL.

The J gene is TRBJ2-3, the V gene TRBV2; D gene ambiguous. The CDR3 has 14 residues. In germline, CDR1 is SNHLY, CDR2 FYNNEI. V was clipped by 0 bases and J by 2 bases, with 6 bases between them. CDR3 sequence (DNA): TGTGCCAGCAGTGAAGCGGATCACACAGATACGCAGTATTTT. This translates into CASSEADHTDTQYF.

The chain is built from TRBV12-3 or TRBV12-4 and TRBJ2-2; possibly TRBD1 for D (5 bases). This CDR3 spans 15 amino acids. The V end was cut by 5 bases, the J end by 7 bases, with 17 bases between. The CDR3 is CASSPHSGINGELFF. The CDR3, as DNA: TGTGCCAGCAGTCCCCATTCAGGGATAAACGGGGAGCTGTTTTTT.

CDR3 loop: CASSLVVSESEQFF. DNA for the CDR3: TGTGCCAGCAGCTTAGTGGTGTCGGAAAGTGAGCAGTTCTTC. This chain uses TRBV11-2 with TRBJ2-1; no firm D call. V shed 1 base and J shed 9 bases, with 13 bases lying between them. The germline gives CDR1 SGHAT, CDR2 FQNNGV. This CDR3 contains 14 residues. Filled out from reference TRBV11-2 and TRBJ2-1, the complete variable domain reads EAGVAQSPRYKIIEKRQSVAFWCNPISGHATLYWYQQILGQGPKLLIQFQNNGVVDDSQLPKDRFSAERLKGVDSTLKIQPAKLEDSAVYLCASSLVVSESEQFFGPGTRLTVL.

This clonotype showed up just once. A read error may be the cause here, since a much bigger clone is one base away. V is TRBV2 and J is TRBJ1-2, with D unclear. V gave up 6 bases and J gave up 6 bases, with 20 bases separating them. This CDR3 has 15 amino acids. The germline CDR1 and CDR2 sequences are SNHLY and FYNNEI. CDR3 nucleotides: TGTGCCAGCAGCTTAGACCCAAATTTGAGGGATGGCTACACCTTC. Amino acid sequence: CASSLDPNLRDGYTF.

This clonotype was seen a few times. This chain links TRBV7-2 with TRBJ2-2; D is unclear. CDR3 length: 12 residues. Germline CDR1 is SGHTA and CDR2 is FQGNSA. Trimming shortened V by 3 bases and J by 7 bases, and 6 bases separated the two germline ends. In DNA form, the CDR3 reads TGTGCCAGCAGCTTCCCCATCGGGGAGCTGTTTTTT. Translated, it gives CASSFPIGELFF.

Worth noting for this clonotype: A much larger clonotype is one base distant, so this may be a read error. The rearrangement links TRBV7-9 to TRBJ2-7, with 12 bases lining up with TRBD1. CDR3 length: 15 residues. In germline, CDR1 is SEHNR, CDR2 FQNEAQ (reference sequence). The CDR3 protein is CASSFRDRGQYERYF. The CDR3 DNA sequence: TGTGCCAGCAGCTTCCGGGACAGGGGGCAGTACGAGCGGTACTTC.

This clonotype was recorded at least ten times. The gene calls are TRBV15 and TRBJ1-4, with a possible D match to TRBD1 (5 bases). CDR3 length equals 15 residues. Trimming pared 0 bases from V and 5 bases from J, leaving 10 bases between. The V gene's germline CDR1 is LNHNV and CDR2 YYDKDF (reference sequence). This CDR3 is CATSRDLGGNEKLFF. The CDR3 DNA reads TGTGCCACCAGCAGAGATTTGGGGGGGAATGAAAAACTGTTTTTT. The variable domain in full, with the rest retrieved from reference TRBV15 and TRBJ1-4, is DAMVIQNPRYQVTQFGKPVTLSCSQTLNHNVMYWYQQKSSQAPKLLFHYYDKDFNNEADTPDNFQSRRPNTSFCFLDIRSPGLGDTAMYLCATSRDLGGNEKLFFGSGTQLSVL.

Comment on this clonotype: With a much larger clone just one base away, this may be a read error. CDR3 loop: CAVRDWGINYGYTF. Here the CDR3 DNA reads TGTGCCGTCCGGGACTGGGGTATTAACTATGGCTACACCTTC. The chain joins TRBV10-3 to TRBJ1-2; perhaps TRBD1 as D (5 bases). The CDR3 totals 14 residues. Trimming took off 11 bases at V and 1 base at J, with 17 bases between the two ends. Germline V gives CDR1 ENHRY, CDR2 SYGVKD.

At least ten counts were recorded for this clonotype. V is TRBV28 and J is TRBJ1-5; D not certain. V lost 6 bases, J lost 7 bases, and 10 bases lay in between. CDR3 length: 12 amino acids. Germline values: CDR1 MDHEN, CDR2 SYDVKM. The CDR3 region is CASSLIGQPQHF. CDR3 coding DNA: TGTGCCAGCAGCCTAATAGGGCAGCCCCAGCATTTT.

This clonotype was picked up a small number of times. The rearrangement links TRBV14 to TRBJ2-6; 7 positions match TRBD1. Germline V gives CDR1 SGHDN, CDR2 FVKESK. Losses at the gene ends were 4 bases for V and 1 base for J; bases not matched to a gene: 16. The CDR3 contains 20 residues. CDR3 sequence (DNA): TGTGCCAGCAGCCCAAGGAATTTCGGACAGGTGGGATCTGGGGCCAACGTCCTGACTTTC. This codes for CASSPRNFGQVGSGANVLTF.

The table lists this clonotype with many counts. V and J are TRBV28 and TRBJ2-5; 14 bases agree with TRBD2. CDR3 length: 16 residues. V trimming: 6 bases; J trimming: 5 bases; junction bases outside the gene matches: 8. Germline loops: CDR1 MDHEN, CDR2 SYDVKM. Here the CDR3 DNA reads TGTGCCAGCAGCAAACCGGGACTAGCGGGAGTCGAGACCCAGTACTTC. It is translated as CASSKPGLAGVETQYF. The variable domain in full, completed from reference TRBV28 and TRBJ2-5, reads DVKVTQSSRYLVKRTGEKVFLECVQDMDHENMFWYRQDPGLGLRLIYFSYDVKMKEKGDIPEGYSVSREKKERFSLILESASTNQTSMYLCASSKPGLAGVETQYFGPGTRLLVL.

The chain couples TRBV6-1 to TRBJ1-1; D might be TRBD1 (6 bases). CDR1 is MNHNS and CDR2 is SASEGT in the germline V gene. This CDR3 region has 14 residues. Between the trimmed V and J ends, which lost 5 bases and 12 bases, there was a span of 22 bases. The CDR3 bases are TGTGCCAGCAGTCCCCCGGCAGGGGCCGGCATTTCTTTCTTT. This codes for CASSPPAGAGISFF.

J is TRBJ1-6 and V is TRBV27; 7 nucleotides line up with TRBD1. V was pared by 8 bases and J by 5 bases, with 6 bases of the junction left unmatched. Germline assignment: CDR1 MNHEY and CDR2 SMNVEV (reference sequence). This CDR3 is built from 14 residues. The CDR3 loop reads CASSRGQDNSPLHF. The CDR3 bases are TGTGCCAGCTCAAGGGGGCAAGATAATTCACCCCTCCACTTT.

Regarding this clonotype: This may be a read error, as it is one base from a much larger clone. The chain links TRBV11-2 to TRBJ2-4; no reliable D call. This CDR3 contains 13 residues. CDR1 and CDR2 from the germline V gene are SGHAT and FQNNGV. CDR3 amino acids: CASSLESVYIQHF. DNA for the CDR3: TGTGCCAGCAGCTTAGAGTCGGTGTACATTCAGCACTTC.

This clonotype was detected ten times or more. The rearrangement uses TRBV7-6 and TRBJ2-7; 7 bases match TRBD1. Germline trimming cut 5 bases from V and 0 bases from J; bases unmatched to any gene: 10. The CDR3 runs 16 residues. Germline CDR1 SGHVS, CDR2 FNYEAQ. CDR3 sequence reads: CASSPSGQVTSYEQYF. The CDR3, as DNA: TGTGCCAGCAGCCCCTCTGGACAGGTAACCTCCTACGAGCAGTACTTC.

This clonotype turned up a few times. V is TRBV7-9 and J is TRBJ1-2; TRBD1 matches 7 bases. The CDR3 is made up of 15 amino acids. The trim removed 6 bases at V and 0 bases at J, leaving 7 bases unmatched. Germline lookup yields CDR1 SEHNR and CDR2 FQNEAQ (reference sequence). The CDR3 nucleotides are TGTGCCAGCAGTATTACAGGGGATTCTAACTATGGCTACACCTTC. It yields the protein CASSITGDSNYGYTF.

This clonotype showed up many times. This chain joins TRBV2 and TRBJ1-2; D unclear. This CDR3 has 10 amino acids. Trimming removed 7 bases at V and 7 bases at J, with 7 bases between. Germline V gene lookup returns CDR1 SNHLY and CDR2 FYNNEI. This CDR3 is CASNEGGYTF. Here the CDR3 DNA reads TGTGCCAGCAATGAGGGTGGCTACACCTTC.

This clonotype appeared many times. The CDR3 sequence: CAWSAGLSGANVLTF. Written as DNA, the CDR3 is TGTGCCTGGAGCGCCGGACTCTCTGGGGCCAACGTCCTGACTTTC. The chain is built from TRBV30 and TRBJ2-6; tentatively, D is TRBD2 (5 bases). Germline V gene lookup returns CDR1 GTSNPN and CDR2 SVGIG (reference sequence). The germline V and J ends were trimmed by 3 bases and 0 bases, with 9 bases remaining between them. This CDR3 contains 15 residues.

This chain links TRBV15 with TRBJ2-5, with TRBD2 matching 7 bases. Germline CDR1 reads LNHNV; CDR2 reads YYDKDF (reference sequence). The CDR3 loop spans 15 amino acids. The J segment lost 5 bases and the V segment lost 0 bases, leaving 6 bases of the junction unmatched. The DNA for the CDR3 is TGTGCCACCAGCAGAGATCAGGCGGGAGTGGAGACCCAGTACTTC. Amino acid sequence: CATSRDQAGVETQYF.

This clonotype was counted only a few times. The V call is TRBV6-1, the J call TRBJ2-5; 10 bases match TRBD1. J gave up 0 bases and V 2 bases, and 15 bases lay outside the gene matches. CDR3 length equals 20 residues. In germline, CDR1 is MNHNS, CDR2 SASEGT. The CDR3 loop is CASSEFFDRGRVMDQETQYF. The CDR3, as DNA: TGTGCCAGCAGTGAATTCTTTGACAGGGGGCGGGTTATGGACCAAGAGACCCAGTACTTC.

The DNA of the CDR3 is TGTGCCAGCAGCAGGGCTGGCACTGAAGCTTTCTTT. It is translated as CASSRAGTEAFF. This chain connects TRBV2 to TRBJ1-1, with D maybe TRBD1 (5 bases). CDR1 and CDR2 from the germline V gene are SNHLY and FYNNEI. The V gene lost 6 bases and the J gene lost 4 bases, with 9 bases spanning the gap. CDR3 length: 12 amino acids.

J is TRBJ1-3 and V is TRBV7-2, with TRBD1 matching 7 bases. CDR3 length: 14 amino acids. V was pared by 4 bases and J by 7 bases, with 7 bases of the junction left unmatched. From germline, CDR1 is SGHTA and CDR2 FQGNSA. The CDR3 nucleotides are TGTGCCAGCAGCTGGATGACAGGGTCTAACACCATATATTTT. It encodes CASSWMTGSNTIYF.

This clonotype has just a few counts. This chain joins TRBV29-1 and TRBJ2-2; possibly TRBD1 for D (6 bases). This CDR3 comprises 13 residues. With 3 bases removed from V and 5 bases from J, the gap between germline ends came to 10 bases. The germline V gene has CDR1 SQVTM and CDR2 ANQGSEA. CDR3 loop: CSVDKGGTGELFF. CDR3 DNA sequence: TGCAGCGTTGATAAAGGGGGTACCGGGGAGCTGTTTTTT.

In this sample, this clonotype turned up a few times. This chain joins TRBV27 and TRBJ1-1; 8 bases fit TRBD1. The CDR3 totals 14 residues. V was pared by 5 bases and J by 1 base, with 3 bases of the junction left unmatched. The germline CDR1 and CDR2 sequences are MNHEY and SMNVEV (reference sequence). The DNA for the CDR3 is TGTGCCAGCAGTCACGGACAGGGGAACACTGAAGCTTTCTTT. Its protein product is CASSHGQGNTEAFF.

Only a few counts were recorded for this clonotype. The DNA of the CDR3 is TGTGCCAGCAGCTTCCTTCCACGCGTAGCGGAGAATCTAAGGGAGACCCAGTACTTC. Amino acid sequence: CASSFLPRVAENLRETQYF. V is TRBV7-9 and J is TRBJ2-5; a weak D match, TRBD2 (6 bases). V was shortened by 3 bases and J by 5 bases, with 28 bases between the two germline ends. CDR1 and CDR2 (germline): SEHNR, FQNEAQ (reference sequence). The CDR3 contains 19 residues.

In its sample, this clonotype was seen a few times. The rearrangement joins TRBV5-1 to TRBJ2-7, with D perhaps TRBD1 or TRBD2 (7 bases each). V was cut by 3 bases and J by 4 bases, with 23 bases left in between. The CDR3 length is 17 residues. Looked up from germline, CDR1 is SGHRS and CDR2 is YFSETQ. The chain's CDR3 is CASSWGQRQGLPYEQYF. For the CDR3, the DNA is TGCGCCAGCAGCTGGGGACAGCGACAGGGACTACCTTACGAGCAGTACTTC. Together with reference TRBV5-1 and TRBJ2-7, the CDR3 gives the full variable domain: KAGVTQTPRYLIKTRGQQVTLSCSPISGHRSVSWYQQTPGQGLQFLFEYFSETQRNKGNFPGRFSGRQFSNSRSEMNVSTLELGDSALYLCASSWGQRQGLPYEQYFGPGTRLTVT.

A few counts support this clonotype. The chain joins TRBV6-2 or TRBV6-3 to TRBJ2-7; possibly TRBD1 or TRBD2 for D (5 bases each). The CDR3 loop spans 14 amino acids. The germline gives CDR1 MNHEY, CDR2 SVGEGT. The V end was cut by 4 bases, the J end by 6 bases, with 16 bases between. The CDR3 DNA reads TGTGCCAGCAGTTCCTCCGTGGTCGGGGCCGAGCAGTACTTC. This sequence encodes CASSSSVVGAEQYF.

This clonotype appeared a few times. This rearrangement joins TRBV12-3 or TRBV12-4 to TRBJ1-5; D unresolved. This CDR3 region has 12 residues. Trimming shortened V by 2 bases and J by 7 bases, and 6 bases separated the two germline ends. The CDR3 DNA follows: TGTGCCAGCAGTTTATCACCCCAGCCCCAGCATTTT. Translation: CASSLSPQPQHF.